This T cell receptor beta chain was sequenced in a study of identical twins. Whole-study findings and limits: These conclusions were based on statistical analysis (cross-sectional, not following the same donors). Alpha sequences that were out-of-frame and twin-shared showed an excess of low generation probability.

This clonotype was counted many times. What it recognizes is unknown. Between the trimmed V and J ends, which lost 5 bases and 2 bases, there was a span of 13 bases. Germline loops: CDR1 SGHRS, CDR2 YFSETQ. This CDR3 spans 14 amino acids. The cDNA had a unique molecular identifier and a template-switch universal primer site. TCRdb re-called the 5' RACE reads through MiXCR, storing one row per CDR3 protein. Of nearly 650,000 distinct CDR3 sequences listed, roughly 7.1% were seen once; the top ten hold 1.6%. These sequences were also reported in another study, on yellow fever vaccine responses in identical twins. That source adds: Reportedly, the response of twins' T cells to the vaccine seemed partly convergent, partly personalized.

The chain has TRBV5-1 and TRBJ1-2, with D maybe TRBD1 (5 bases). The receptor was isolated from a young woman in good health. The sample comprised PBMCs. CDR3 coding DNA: TGCGCCAGCAGACAGGACTCGGGGAACTATGGCTACACCTTC. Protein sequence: CASRQDSGNYGYTF.